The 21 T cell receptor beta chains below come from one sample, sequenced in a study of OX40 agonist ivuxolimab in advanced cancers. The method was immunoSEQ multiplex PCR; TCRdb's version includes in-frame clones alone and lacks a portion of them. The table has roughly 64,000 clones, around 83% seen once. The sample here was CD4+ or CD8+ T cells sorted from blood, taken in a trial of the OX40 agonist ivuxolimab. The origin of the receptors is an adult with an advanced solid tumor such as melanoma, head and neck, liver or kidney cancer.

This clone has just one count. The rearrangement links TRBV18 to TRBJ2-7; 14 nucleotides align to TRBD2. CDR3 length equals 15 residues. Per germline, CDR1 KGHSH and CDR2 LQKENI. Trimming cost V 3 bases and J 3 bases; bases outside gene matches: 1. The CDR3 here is CASSPGLAGGYEQYF. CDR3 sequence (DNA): TGTGCCAGCTCACCTGGACTAGCGGGGGGCTACGAGCAGTACTTC. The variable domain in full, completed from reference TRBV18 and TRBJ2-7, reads NAGVMQNPRHLVRRRGQEARLRCSPMKGHSHVYWYRQLPEEGLKFMVYLQKENIIDESGMPKERFSAEFPKEGPSILRIQQVVRGDSAAYFCASSPGLAGGYEQYFGPGTRLTVT.

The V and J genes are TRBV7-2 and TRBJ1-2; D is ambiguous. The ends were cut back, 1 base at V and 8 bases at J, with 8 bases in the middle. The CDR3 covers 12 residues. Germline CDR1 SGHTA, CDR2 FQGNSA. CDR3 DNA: TGTGCCAGCAGCTTAGGGTTGATCGGCTACACCTTC. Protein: CASSLGLIGYTF.

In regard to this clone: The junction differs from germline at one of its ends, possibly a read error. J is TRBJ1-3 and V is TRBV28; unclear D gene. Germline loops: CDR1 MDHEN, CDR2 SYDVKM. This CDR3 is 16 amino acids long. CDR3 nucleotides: TGTGCCAGCAGTTTGAATATCGCCACCACTGGGAACACCATATATTTT. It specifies CASSLNIATTGNTIYF.

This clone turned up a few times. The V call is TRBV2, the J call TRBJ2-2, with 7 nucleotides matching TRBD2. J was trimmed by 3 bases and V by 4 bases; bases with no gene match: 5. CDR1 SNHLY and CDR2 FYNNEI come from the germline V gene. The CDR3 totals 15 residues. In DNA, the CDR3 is TGTGCCAGCAGTGCGAGTCTAGCGGACACCGGGGAGCTGTTTTTT. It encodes CASSASLADTGELFF.

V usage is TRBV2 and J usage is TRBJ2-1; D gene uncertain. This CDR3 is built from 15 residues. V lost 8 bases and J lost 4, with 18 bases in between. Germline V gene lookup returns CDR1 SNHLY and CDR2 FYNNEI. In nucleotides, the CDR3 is TGTGCCAGCCTCTTAGAAATTTTCGGGTACAATGAGCAGTTCTTC. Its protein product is CASLLEIFGYNEQFF.

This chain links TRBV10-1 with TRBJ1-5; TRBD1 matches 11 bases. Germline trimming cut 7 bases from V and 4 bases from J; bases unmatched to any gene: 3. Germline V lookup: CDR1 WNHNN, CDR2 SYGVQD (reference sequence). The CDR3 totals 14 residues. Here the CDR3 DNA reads TGCGCCAGCATCGGGACAGGGGGTAATCAGCCCCAGCATTTT. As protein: CASIGTGGNQPQHF.

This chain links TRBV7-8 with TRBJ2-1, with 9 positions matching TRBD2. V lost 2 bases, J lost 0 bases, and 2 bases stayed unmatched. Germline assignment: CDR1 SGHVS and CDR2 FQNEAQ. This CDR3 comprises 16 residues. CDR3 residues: CASSLRLADSYNEQFF. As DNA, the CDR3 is TGTGCCAGCAGCTTAAGACTAGCGGACTCCTACAATGAGCAGTTCTTC.

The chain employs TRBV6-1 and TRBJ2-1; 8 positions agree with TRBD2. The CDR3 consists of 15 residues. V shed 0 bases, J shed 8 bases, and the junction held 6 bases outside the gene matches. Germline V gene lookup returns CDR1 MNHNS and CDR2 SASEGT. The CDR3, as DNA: TGTGCCAGCAGTGAAGCGAGCGGGAGATCTTATGAGCAGTTCTTC. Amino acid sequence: CASSEASGRSYEQFF.

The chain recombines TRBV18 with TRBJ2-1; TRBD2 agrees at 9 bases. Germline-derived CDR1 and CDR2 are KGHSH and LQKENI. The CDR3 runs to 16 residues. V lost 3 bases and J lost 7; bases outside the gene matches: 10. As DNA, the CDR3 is TGTGCCAGCTCACCCATGGCGGGGGGGCCTGGGAATGAGCAGTTCTTC. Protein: CASSPMAGGPGNEQFF.

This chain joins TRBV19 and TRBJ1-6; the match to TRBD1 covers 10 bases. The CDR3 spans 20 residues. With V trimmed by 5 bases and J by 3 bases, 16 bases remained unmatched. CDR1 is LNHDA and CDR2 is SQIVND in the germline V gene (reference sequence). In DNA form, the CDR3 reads TGTGCCAGTAGTGCCATCGGGACAGGGGCGCCTCACATCTATAATTCACCCCTCCACTTT. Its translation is CASSAIGTGAPHIYNSPLHF.

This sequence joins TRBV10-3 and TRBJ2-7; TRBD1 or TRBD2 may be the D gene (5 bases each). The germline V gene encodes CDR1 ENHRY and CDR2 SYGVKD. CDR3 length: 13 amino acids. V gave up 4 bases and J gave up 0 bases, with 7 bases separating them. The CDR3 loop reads CAISAGTSYEQYF. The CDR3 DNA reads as TGTGCCATCAGTGCCGGGACCTCCTACGAGCAGTACTTC.

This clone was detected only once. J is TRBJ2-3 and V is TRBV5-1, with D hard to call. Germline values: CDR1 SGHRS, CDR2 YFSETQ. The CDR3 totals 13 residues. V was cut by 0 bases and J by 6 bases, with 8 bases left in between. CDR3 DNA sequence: TGCGCCAGCAGCTTGGGCCAATGGGATACGCAGTATTTT. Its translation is CASSLGQWDTQYF.

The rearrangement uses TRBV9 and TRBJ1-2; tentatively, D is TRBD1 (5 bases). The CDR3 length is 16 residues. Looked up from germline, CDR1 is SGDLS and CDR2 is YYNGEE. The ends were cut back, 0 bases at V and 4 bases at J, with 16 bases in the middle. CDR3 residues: CASSVDGGSPIYGYTF. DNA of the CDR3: TGTGCCAGCAGCGTAGATGGGGGGTCACCTATCTATGGCTACACCTTC.

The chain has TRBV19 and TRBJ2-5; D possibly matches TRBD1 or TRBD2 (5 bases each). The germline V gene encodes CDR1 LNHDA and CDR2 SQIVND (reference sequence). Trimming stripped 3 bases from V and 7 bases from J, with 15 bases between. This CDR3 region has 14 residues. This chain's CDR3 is CASSIRGPDGTQYF. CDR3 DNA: TGTGCCAGTAGTATCCGGGGACCCGATGGGACCCAGTACTTC.

The CDR3 nucleotides are TGTGCCAGCAGCGTACGGGACAGGGGGCGAAATGAGCAGTTCTTC. This gives the protein CASSVRDRGRNEQFF. The chain employs TRBV9 and TRBJ2-1; TRBD1 agrees at 12 bases. The V and J ends lost 1 base and 7 bases, in that order; junction bases with no gene match: 3. There are 15 residues in the CDR3. CDR1 is SGDLS, CDR2 YYNGEE, per germline.

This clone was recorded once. The CDR3 DNA reads TGTGCCAGTAGTAAAGGACGTCAGCCCCAGCATTTT. This gives the protein CASSKGRQPQHF. This chain joins TRBV19 and TRBJ1-5, with D uncertain. The CDR3 loop spans 12 amino acids. Trimming stripped 4 bases from V and 6 bases from J, with 7 bases between. CDR1 LNHDA and CDR2 SQIVND come from the germline V gene (reference sequence).

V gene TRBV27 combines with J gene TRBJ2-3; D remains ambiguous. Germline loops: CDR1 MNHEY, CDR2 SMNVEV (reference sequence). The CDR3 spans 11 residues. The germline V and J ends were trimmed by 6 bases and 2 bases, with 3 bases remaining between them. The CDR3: CASSSTDTQYF. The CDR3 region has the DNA TGTGCCAGCAGCTCCACAGATACGCAGTATTTT.

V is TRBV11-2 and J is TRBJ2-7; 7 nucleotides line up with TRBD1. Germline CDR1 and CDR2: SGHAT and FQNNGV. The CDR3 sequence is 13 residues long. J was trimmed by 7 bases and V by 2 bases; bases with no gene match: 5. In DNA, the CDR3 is TGTGCCAGCAGCTTAACGGACAGGCTAGAGCAGTACTTC. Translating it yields CASSLTDRLEQYF.

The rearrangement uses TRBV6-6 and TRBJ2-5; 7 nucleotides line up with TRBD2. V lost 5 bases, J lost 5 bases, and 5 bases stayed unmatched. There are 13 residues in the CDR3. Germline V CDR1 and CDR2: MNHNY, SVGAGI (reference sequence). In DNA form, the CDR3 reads TGTGCCAGCAGTGATGGGACTATTGAGACCCAGTACTTC. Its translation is CASSDGTIETQYF.

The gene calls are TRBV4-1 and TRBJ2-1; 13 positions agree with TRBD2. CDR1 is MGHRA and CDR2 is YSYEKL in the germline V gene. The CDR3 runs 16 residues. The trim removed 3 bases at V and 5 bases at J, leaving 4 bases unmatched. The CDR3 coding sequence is TGCGCCAGCAGCCATGGACTAGCGGGAGAAAACAATGAGCAGTTCTTC. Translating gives CASSHGLAGENNEQFF.

The CDR3 region is CASSQPRGTSGYEQYF. The CDR3 DNA is TGTGCCAGCAGCCAACCCCGTGGGACTAGCGGGTACGAGCAGTACTTC. The genes are TRBV4-2 and TRBJ2-7, with TRBD2 matching over 12 bases. CDR1 is LGHNA and CDR2 is YNFKEQ in the germline V gene. V dropped 2 bases and J dropped 4; count of bases not matched to a gene: 6. The CDR3 is made up of 16 amino acids.